The text below deals with one TCR beta chain. Profiling relied on immunoSEQ multiplex PCR, and the TCRdb table lists in-frame clones only, not all of them. Of 150,000 or so clones in the sample, over 60% were seen once. The entry originates in a study of blood T cell repertoires in COVID-19. Sequencing was performed on peripheral blood. This TCR was recovered from a woman older than 75 with active or convalescent COVID-19.

The CDR3 DNA reads TGTGCCAGCAGTCAGAGAGGGACAGCCCCCACAGATACGCAGTATTTT. This translates into CASSQRGTAPTDTQYF. This chain links TRBV2 with TRBJ2-3; TRBD1 agrees at 7 bases. The CDR3 sequence is 16 residues long. CDR1 is SNHLY and CDR2 is FYNNEI in the germline V gene. Germline trimming cut 5 bases from V and 2 bases from J; bases unmatched to any gene: 10.